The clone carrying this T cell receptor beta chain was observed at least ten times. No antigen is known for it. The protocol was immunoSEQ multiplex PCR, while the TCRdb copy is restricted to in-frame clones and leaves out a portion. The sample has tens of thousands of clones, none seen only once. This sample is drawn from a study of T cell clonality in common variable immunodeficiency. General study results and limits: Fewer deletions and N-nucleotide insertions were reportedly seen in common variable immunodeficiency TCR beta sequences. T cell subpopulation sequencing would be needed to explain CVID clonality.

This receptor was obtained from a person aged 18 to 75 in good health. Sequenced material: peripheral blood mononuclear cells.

The CDR3 bases that were read are TGTGCCAGCAGCCGGACAGGGTCGGATGAGACC. This sequence encodes CASSRTGSDET. The full CDR3 is CASSRTGSDETQYF. This sequence joins TRBV5-6 and TRBJ2-5; 8 bases match TRBD1. The read comes to an end 3 residues before the CDR3 does, leaving the germline J gene to fill in the end. Trimming took 4 bases from V and 5 from J; bases not matched to a gene: 7. The CDR3 runs to 14 residues. Germline CDR1 SGHDT, CDR2 YYEEEE.